This T cell receptor beta chain was identified during a study of blood T cell repertoires in COVID-19. Study details: Samples came from the United States, Italy and Spain, spanning acute and convalescent COVID-19. T cells, B-cell-depleted T cells, or PBMCs provided the cDNA or gDNA that served as material.

V lost 4 bases to trimming and J lost 0 bases, with 11 bases between them. This CDR3 contains 15 residues. The V gene's germline CDR1 is SGHNT and CDR2 YYREEE (reference sequence). Original processing methods: Using reference gene primer amplification, nucleated cell counts were estimated. This table comes from immunoSEQ multiplex PCR, and its TCRdb copy is limited to in-frame clones, with some not included. The DNA was the basis for D and trimming; V, J and clone size are from that table. Of tens of thousands of clones in the sample, approximately 89% were seen once. The rearrangement uses TRBV5-4 and TRBJ2-1; the D gene is possibly TRBD2 (5 bases). The source material was peripheral blood. This sequence was found in a man of 80 years or more with acute or convalescent COVID-19. As DNA, the CDR3 is TGTGCCAGCAGCCCGACTATAAACTCCTACAATGAGCAGTTCTTC. Amino acid sequence: CASSPTINSYNEQFF.